This passage covers 27 T cell receptor beta chains from one sample sequenced in a study of T cell responses to AZD1222 COVID-19 vaccine. This table comes from immunoSEQ multiplex PCR, and its TCRdb copy is limited to in-frame clones, with some not included. The table shows roughly 100,000 clones, with roughly 89% occurring only once. The input for sequencing was peripheral blood, taken 28 days after the second AZD1222 dose. These TCRs come from an adult who received the AZD1222 COVID-19 vaccine.

This clone has a handful of counts. The rearrangement joins TRBV5-1 to TRBJ2-3, with D perhaps assigned TRBD1 or TRBD2 (6 bases each). Germline CDR1 is SGHRS and CDR2 is YFSETQ. The CDR3 runs 15 residues. With 4 bases removed from V and 6 bases from J, the gap between germline ends came to 18 bases. CDR3 in amino acids: CASSPWGQGGDTQYF. The CDR3 coding sequence is TGCGCCAGCAGCCCCTGGGGCCAAGGGGGGGATACGCAGTATTTT. Filled out from reference TRBV5-1 and TRBJ2-3, the complete variable domain reads KAGVTQTPRYLIKTRGQQVTLSCSPISGHRSVSWYQQTPGQGLQFLFEYFSETQRNKGNFPGRFSGRQFSNSRSEMNVSTLELGDSALYLCASSPWGQGGDTQYFGPGTRLTVL.

The chain uses TRBV6-5 and TRBJ1-1, with D hard to call. Germline CDR1 and CDR2: MNHEY and SVGAGI. The length of the CDR3 is 14 residues. Deletions cut 4 bases from V and 0 bases from J, with 9 bases between. CDR3 residues: CASSSHPVNTEAFF. The CDR3 bases are TGTGCCAGCAGTTCCCATCCGGTGAACACTGAAGCTTTCTTT.

The chain combines TRBV28 with TRBJ1-4, with 9 positions matching TRBD1. Germline V gene lookup returns CDR1 MDHEN and CDR2 SYDVKM. The CDR3 length is 16 residues. V shed 5 bases and J 4 bases; nucleotides not matched to a gene: 8. As DNA, the CDR3 is TGTGCCAGCAGTCAGGGGGACAGGGTCAATAATGAAAAACTGTTTTTT. It yields the protein CASSQGDRVNNEKLFF.

This clone was recorded only once. The rearrangement joins TRBV19 to TRBJ2-7, with unresolved D. Trimming cost V 5 bases and J 2 bases, with 10 bases left between them. The CDR3 contains 13 residues. Germline V lookup: CDR1 LNHDA, CDR2 SQIVND (reference sequence). The CDR3 spells CASSFGEAYEQYF. CDR3 bases: TGTGCCAGTAGTTTTGGGGAAGCCTACGAGCAGTACTTC.

The rearrangement links TRBV19 to TRBJ2-7; 8 bases fit TRBD1. The CDR3 totals 14 residues. Germline lookup yields CDR1 LNHDA and CDR2 SQIVND (reference sequence). V lost 5 bases, J lost 3 bases, and 6 bases stayed unmatched. The CDR3 DNA sequence: TGTGCCAGTAGTTACGGACAGGGAAACTACGAGCAGTACTTC. Translation gives CASSYGQGNYEQYF.

The chain carries TRBV4-1 and TRBJ2-3, with unresolved D. The germline V and J ends were trimmed by 3 bases and 3 bases, with 4 bases remaining between them. This CDR3 comprises 12 residues. Germline V lookup: CDR1 MGHRA, CDR2 YSYEKL. CDR3: CASSHITDTQYF. The CDR3 DNA sequence: TGCGCCAGCAGCCATATAACAGATACGCAGTATTTT.

This clone was observed a single time. The V call is TRBV19, the J call TRBJ2-5; the D gene is possibly TRBD1 (6 bases). V lost 7 bases, J lost 4 bases, and 16 bases lay in between. This CDR3 has 14 residues. CDR1 is LNHDA, CDR2 SQIVND, per germline (reference sequence). CDR3 nucleotides: TGTGCCAGTAACCAACAGGGTGCGGCAGAGACCCAGTACTTC. Translation gives CASNQQGAAETQYF.

This rearrangement joins TRBV9 to TRBJ1-5; 7 bases are a match to TRBD1. Germline V gives CDR1 SGDLS, CDR2 YYNGEE. V shed 3 bases and J 2 bases; nucleotides not matched to a gene: 2. This CDR3 is 14 amino acids long. The CDR3 nucleotides are TGTGCCAGCAGCGATCAGGGGGGCAATCAGCCCCAGCATTTT. Translating gives CASSDQGGNQPQHF.

The genes are TRBV9 and TRBJ2-7; 8 nucleotides match TRBD1. V lost 4 bases to trimming and J lost 3 bases; unmatched junction nucleotides: 9. Per germline, CDR1 SGDLS and CDR2 YYNGEE. The CDR3 runs 15 residues. The CDR3 spells CASSSGQGGIYEQYF. CDR3 DNA sequence: TGTGCCAGCAGCTCCGGACAGGGTGGTATCTACGAGCAGTACTTC.

The V and J genes are TRBV4-2 and TRBJ2-3, with TRBD2 matching 8 bases. The CDR3 sequence is 19 residues long. V shed 3 bases, J shed 2 bases, and the junction held 16 bases outside the gene matches. The V gene's germline CDR1 is LGHNA and CDR2 YNFKEQ. The CDR3 loop reads CASSHPPGVAGPHTDTQYF. In nucleotides, the CDR3 is TGTGCCAGCAGCCATCCCCCGGGGGTAGCGGGACCCCACACAGATACGCAGTATTTT.

In nucleotides, the CDR3 is TGTGCCAGCAGTTCCCCCTACTACGAGCAGTACTTC. Protein sequence: CASSSPYYEQYF. This sequence joins TRBV12-3 or TRBV12-4 and TRBJ2-7; D call uncertain. Trimming left V 4 bases short and J 3 bases short, with 7 bases between. CDR3 length equals 12 residues.

V and J are TRBV27 and TRBJ1-3; 7 nucleotides align to TRBD1. Per the germline V gene, CDR1 is MNHEY and CDR2 is SMNVEV (reference sequence). V gave up 6 bases and J gave up 0 bases; unmatched junction bases: 8. The CDR3 length is 16 residues. The CDR3 sequence is CASRRTGQASGNTIYF. The CDR3 DNA reads as TGTGCCAGCAGGCGTACTGGACAGGCCTCTGGAAACACCATATATTTT.

The rearrangement links TRBV28 to TRBJ2-1; possibly TRBD1 or TRBD2 for D (6 bases each). Germline lookup yields CDR1 MDHEN and CDR2 SYDVKM. Trimming removed 8 bases from V and 7 bases from J, with 18 bases in between. The CDR3 covers 14 residues. CDR3 DNA sequence: TGTGCCAGCGAGGGGCAGGGGAGGACGAATGAGCAGTTCTTC. Residues: CASEGQGRTNEQFF.

This chain links TRBV7-2 with TRBJ2-7, with D possibly TRBD1 on 6 matching bases. The V end lost 11 bases, the J end lost 1 base, and 18 bases lay between the germline ends. This CDR3 region has 14 residues. Germline V gene lookup returns CDR1 SGHTA and CDR2 FQGNSA. The CDR3 region has the DNA TGTGCCTCCCGCTCCCGGGACAATTCCTACGAGCAGTACTTC. Translating it yields CASRSRDNSYEQYF.

The chain combines TRBV30 with TRBJ1-2, with a possible D match to TRBD1 (6 bases). Germline V lookup: CDR1 GTSNPN, CDR2 SVGIG (reference sequence). V dropped 5 bases and J dropped 6 bases, with 22 bases sitting between them. The CDR3 is 15 amino acids. This chain's CDR3 is CAWGNPGRGVNGYTF. DNA of the CDR3: TGTGCCTGGGGGAACCCGGGCAGGGGAGTGAATGGCTACACCTTC.

The V and J genes are TRBV11-2 and TRBJ1-3, with 7 nucleotides matching TRBD1. The junction had 4 bases not matched to a gene; V was cut back by 1 base and J by 4 bases. Germline CDR1 SGHAT, CDR2 FQNNGV. CDR3 length: 15 residues. As DNA, the CDR3 is TGTGCCAGCAGCTTAGTACAGGGGTCCGGAAACACCATATATTTT. Its translation is CASSLVQGSGNTIYF.

This clone turned up a few times. This sequence joins TRBV27 and TRBJ1-2; 8 bases are shared with TRBD1. The V segment lost 6 bases and the J segment 2 bases; nucleotides outside the gene matches: 8. The CDR3 loop spans 15 amino acids. The germline gives CDR1 MNHEY, CDR2 SMNVEV (reference sequence). The CDR3 loop is CASRRDGQGNYGYTF. The CDR3 nucleotides read TGTGCCAGCAGGAGAGACGGACAGGGCAACTATGGCTACACCTTC.

Here the CDR3 DNA reads TGTGCCAGCAGGATACCCCGACAGGGTCAGACTGAAGCTTTCTTT. Its protein product is CASRIPRQGQTEAFF. This chain uses TRBV28 with TRBJ1-1, with TRBD1 matching 7 bases. The CDR3 length is 15 residues. The germline V gene has CDR1 MDHEN and CDR2 SYDVKM. Trimming at V came to 6 bases and at J to 5 bases, leaving 12 bases not matched to a gene.

In DNA form, the CDR3 reads TGTGCCAGCAGCTTACTAGCGTCTCCCGGGGAGCTGTTTTTT. Its protein product is CASSLLASPGELFF. The chain joins TRBV7-9 to TRBJ2-2, with D possibly matching TRBD2 (6 bases). The germline V and J ends were trimmed by 2 bases and 6 bases, with 10 bases remaining between them. The CDR3 runs 14 residues. Germline CDR1 and CDR2: SEHNR and FQNEAQ (reference sequence).

This chain uses TRBV30 with TRBJ1-6, with D hard to call. This CDR3 spans 12 amino acids. Germline assignment: CDR1 GTSNPN and CDR2 SVGIG (reference sequence). The V and J ends lost 2 bases and 12 bases respectively, with 11 bases between them. The CDR3: CAWSRTSGPLHF. The CDR3 nucleotides read TGTGCCTGGAGTCGGACTTCGGGACCCCTCCACTTT.

This clone turned up a few times. CDR3 residues: CASSGQGEGTEAFF. In DNA, the CDR3 is TGTGCCAGCTCGGGACAGGGGGAGGGCACTGAAGCTTTCTTT. This sequence joins TRBV2 and TRBJ1-1; 11 bases map to TRBD1. The V gene's germline CDR1 is SNHLY and CDR2 FYNNEI. The CDR3 consists of 14 residues. The trim removed 8 bases at V and 4 bases at J, leaving 6 bases unmatched.

This chain connects TRBV7-8 to TRBJ2-5; D call uncertain. The ends were cut back, 4 bases at V and 4 bases at J, with 1 base in the middle. Germline V CDR1 and CDR2: SGHVS, FQNEAQ. CDR3 length equals 10 residues. The CDR3 sequence is CASSSETQYF. CDR3 nucleotides: TGTGCCAGCAGCTCAGAGACCCAGTACTTC.

Note on this clone: The junction and the germline gene differ at one end; a read error may be behind it. This chain uses TRBV15 with TRBJ2-5, with D maybe TRBD1 (5 bases). Germline V gene data show CDR1 as LNHNV and CDR2 as YYDKDF (reference sequence). CDR3 length: 14 residues. The CDR3 region has the DNA TGTGCCACCAGCGGAGACAGAGGAAGGGAGACCCAGTACTTC. It codes for CATSGDRGRETQYF.

The chain has TRBV5-4 and TRBJ2-1; perhaps D is TRBD1 or TRBD2 (5 bases each). V dropped 5 bases and J dropped 3 bases, with 12 bases sitting between them. The CDR3 contains 14 residues. From germline, CDR1 is SGHNT and CDR2 YYREEE (reference sequence). The CDR3 reads CASRNRDGYNEQFF. The CDR3 nucleotides read TGTGCCAGCAGGAACCGGGACGGCTACAATGAGCAGTTCTTC.

The count of this clone is one. The V gene is TRBV7-2, the J gene TRBJ1-4; TRBD1 is a possible D gene (5 bases). The V and J ends lost 6 bases and 5 bases respectively, with 16 bases between them. CDR1 and CDR2 from the germline V gene are SGHTA and FQGNSA. The CDR3 contains 15 residues. CDR3 protein: CASRATSGGNEKLFF. CDR3 in DNA: TGTGCCAGCAGGGCGACTAGCGGGGGGAATGAAAAACTGTTTTTT.

This chain links TRBV5-1 with TRBJ1-1; 7 nucleotides line up with TRBD1. Germline loops: CDR1 SGHRS, CDR2 YFSETQ. The CDR3 runs 14 residues. V was clipped by 3 bases and J by 1 base; unmatched bases: 3. The CDR3 sequence is CASSSGQPNTEAFF. As DNA, the CDR3 is TGCGCCAGCAGCTCGGGACAGCCGAACACTGAAGCTTTCTTT.

The V and J genes are TRBV5-1 and TRBJ2-7, with D tentatively TRBD1 or TRBD2 (6 bases each). V was trimmed by 0 bases and J by 3 bases, leaving 13 bases between them. The CDR3 covers 15 residues. Germline V gene sequence: CDR1 SGHRS, CDR2 YFSETQ. The DNA for the CDR3 is TGCGCCAGCAGCTTGGTCGGGGGCCTAGTCTACGAGCAGTACTTC. Its protein product is CASSLVGGLVYEQYF. Full variable domain (remainder filled in from reference TRBV5-1 and TRBJ2-7): KAGVTQTPRYLIKTRGQQVTLSCSPISGHRSVSWYQQTPGQGLQFLFEYFSETQRNKGNFPGRFSGRQFSNSRSEMNVSTLELGDSALYLCASSLVGGLVYEQYFGPGTRLTVT.